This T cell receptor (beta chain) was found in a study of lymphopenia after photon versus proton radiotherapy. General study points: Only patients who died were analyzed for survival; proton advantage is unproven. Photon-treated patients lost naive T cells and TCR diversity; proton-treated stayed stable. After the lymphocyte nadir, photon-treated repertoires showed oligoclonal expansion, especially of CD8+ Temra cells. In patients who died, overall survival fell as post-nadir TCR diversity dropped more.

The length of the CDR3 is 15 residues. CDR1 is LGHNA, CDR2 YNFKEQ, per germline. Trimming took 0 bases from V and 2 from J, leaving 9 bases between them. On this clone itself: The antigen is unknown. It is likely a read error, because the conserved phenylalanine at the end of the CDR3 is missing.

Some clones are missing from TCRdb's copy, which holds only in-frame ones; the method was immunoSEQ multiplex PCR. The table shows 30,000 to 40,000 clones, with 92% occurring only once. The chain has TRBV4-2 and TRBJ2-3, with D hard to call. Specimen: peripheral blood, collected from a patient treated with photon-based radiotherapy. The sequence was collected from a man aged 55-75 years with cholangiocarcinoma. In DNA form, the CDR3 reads TGTGCCAGCAGCCAAGATAGAGATTACACAGATACGCAGTATCTT. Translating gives CASSQDRDYTDTQYL.